This T cell receptor (beta chain) comes out of a study of T cell responses to AZD1222 COVID-19 vaccine. The count of this clone is one. The antigen remains unidentified. Germline V gene data show CDR1 as LNHDA and CDR2 as SQIVND (reference sequence). The length of the CDR3 is 15 residues. V was cut by 7 bases and J by 1 base, with 17 bases left in between. Here immunoSEQ multiplex PCR was the method, and the copy in TCRdb shows in-frame clones only, minus some. The sample contains roughly 120,000 clones, 88% of which appear only once. General study findings and limits: The sample set comprised mostly white British donors with more females, and clonal diversity was possibly underestimated. Of spike-specific TCRs, nearly half reportedly target regions left unmutated in variants. The number of AZD1222 recipients seropositive at baseline was only 5 to 7. Repertoire collection took place solely once the T cell response had peaked.

The source is an adult who received the AZD1222 COVID-19 vaccine. The source material was peripheral blood, sampled 28 days after the second AZD1222 dose. V is TRBV19 and J is TRBJ2-7; tentative D call: TRBD2 (6 bases). CDR3 bases: TGTGCCAGTAAATTAGCCGTCGGGGGATCCTACGAGCAGTACTTC. Protein product: CASKLAVGGSYEQYF.